These 32 T cell receptor beta chains originate from one sample sequenced in a study of memory CD4+ T cells and cytomegalovirus serostatus. The sort gate was single viable CD3+CD4+CD8-CD45RO+ cells for memory CD4+ T cells. Here immunoSEQ multiplex PCR was the method, and the copy in TCRdb shows in-frame clones only, minus some. The sample carries approximately 53,000 clones, over 75% recorded once. The sequencing sample was made of memory CD4+ T cells from blood. Receptors were obtained from an adult in good health and CMV-seronegative.

The chain recombines TRBV6-5 with TRBJ1-1; 7 nucleotides agree with TRBD1. The junction had 4 bases not matched to a gene; V was cut back by 3 bases and J by 3 bases. This CDR3 has 14 residues. CDR1 and CDR2 from the germline V gene are MNHEY and SVGAGI. For the CDR3, the DNA is TGTGCCAGCAGTTATATAGGGACAGACACTGAAGCTTTCTTT. It is translated as CASSYIGTDTEAFF.

This clone was found a few times. The CDR3 loop is CASSRDRKTYGYTF. The CDR3 DNA follows: TGTGCCAGTAGCCGGGACCGAAAAACCTATGGCTACACCTTC. The chain has TRBV19 and TRBJ1-2; weak D call: TRBD1 (5 bases). The CDR3 spans 14 residues. The ends were cut back, 6 bases at V and 4 bases at J, with 15 bases in the middle. Germline CDR1 reads LNHDA; CDR2 reads SQIVND (reference sequence).

V gene TRBV28 combines with J gene TRBJ2-7, with 9 bases lining up with TRBD1. The CDR3 extends over 13 amino acids. V lost 6 bases, J lost 1 base, and 1 base stayed unmatched. Looked up from germline, CDR1 is MDHEN and CDR2 is SYDVKM. CDR3 coding DNA: TGTGCCAGCAGCGGGACAGGGTCCTACGAGCAGTACTTC. This gives the protein CASSGTGSYEQYF.

The chain couples TRBV18 to TRBJ1-3, with D possibly matching TRBD1 (5 bases). The germline V gene has CDR1 KGHSH and CDR2 LQKENI. Trimming took off 3 bases at V and 0 bases at J, with 21 bases between the two ends. The CDR3 totals 19 residues. CDR3 sequence reads: CASSPTGTEFSLSGNTIYF. Here the CDR3 DNA reads TGTGCCAGCTCACCGACCGGGACGGAATTCTCGCTCTCTGGAAACACCATATATTTT.

The chain couples TRBV30 to TRBJ1-1; maybe TRBD1 (5 bases). The length of the CDR3 is 11 residues. Per germline, CDR1 GTSNPN and CDR2 SVGIG (reference sequence). The CDR3 sequence: CAGLRGTEAFF. CDR3 in DNA: TGTGCTGGGTTAAGGGGAACTGAAGCTTTCTTT. Combining the CDR3 with reference TRBV30 and TRBJ1-1 gives the whole variable domain SQTIHQWPATLVQPVGSPLSLECTVEGTSNPNLYWYRQAAGRGLQLLFYSVGIGQISSEVPQNLSASRPQDRQFILSSKKLLLSDSGFYLCAGLRGTEAFFGQGTRLTVV.

The rearrangement joins TRBV2 to TRBJ1-6; the D gene is possibly TRBD1 (5 bases). V was trimmed by 6 bases and J by 9 bases, leaving 21 bases between them. The CDR3 runs 16 residues. The germline CDR1 and CDR2 sequences are SNHLY and FYNNEI. The CDR3 DNA sequence: TGTGCCAGCAGAGACTCCCAGGGTGCCCTCGGTTCACCCCTCCACTTT. It translates to CASRDSQGALGSPLHF.

CDR3 loop: CASSWLVTGELFF. DNA for the CDR3: TGTGCCAGCAGCTGGCTAGTTACCGGGGAGCTGTTTTTT. The genes are TRBV4-2 and TRBJ2-2, with no clear D. This CDR3 comprises 13 residues. Trimming took off 5 bases at V and 5 bases at J, with 9 bases between the two ends. Germline values: CDR1 LGHNA, CDR2 YNFKEQ.

J is TRBJ1-2 and V is TRBV15; tentative D call: TRBD1 (6 bases). CDR3 size: 12 residues. Germline loops: CDR1 LNHNV, CDR2 YYDKDF (reference sequence). Deletions cut 3 bases from V and 10 bases from J, with 12 bases between. The CDR3 here is CATSRDSLDYTF. CDR3 sequence (DNA): TGTGCCACCAGCAGGGACAGTCTGGACTACACCTTC.

The chain combines TRBV5-1 with TRBJ1-2; D is possibly TRBD1 (5 bases). Trimming cost V 6 bases and J 5 bases, with 23 bases left between them. Germline V CDR1 and CDR2: SGHRS, YFSETQ. The CDR3 is 16 residues long. The CDR3 is CASTQDPHRGLYGYTF. The CDR3 coding sequence is TGCGCCAGCACCCAAGATCCACATCGGGGCTTGTATGGCTACACCTTC.

The chain uses TRBV18 and TRBJ1-6; D not certain. Germline V CDR1 and CDR2: KGHSH, LQKENI. The ends were cut back, 3 bases at V and 8 bases at J, with 14 bases in the middle. This CDR3 spans 15 amino acids. The CDR3 sequence is CASSPPRAGDSPLHF. CDR3 nucleotides: TGTGCCAGCTCACCCCCGCGGGCCGGGGATTCACCCCTCCACTTT.

The genes are TRBV2 and TRBJ2-3, with 7 bases matching TRBD1. Germline CDR1 reads SNHLY; CDR2 reads FYNNEI. The junction had 5 bases not matched to a gene; V was cut back by 6 bases and J by 2 bases. The CDR3 runs 14 residues. CDR3: CASSLQGLTDTQYF. CDR3 bases: TGTGCCAGCAGCCTACAGGGGCTCACAGATACGCAGTATTTT.

The chain joins TRBV6-5 to TRBJ2-3, with 11 bases lining up with TRBD2. The germline V gene encodes CDR1 MNHEY and CDR2 SVGAGI. CDR3 length equals 14 residues. The V segment lost 6 bases and the J segment 7 bases; nucleotides outside the gene matches: 6. The CDR3 coding sequence is TGTGCCAGCAGACCGGGACTAGCGGTGCATACGCAGTATTTT. Translated, it gives CASRPGLAVHTQYF.

V gene TRBV5-1 combines with J gene TRBJ1-1; no reliable D call. With 2 bases removed from V and 5 bases from J, the gap between germline ends came to 10 bases. Per the germline V gene, CDR1 is SGHRS and CDR2 is YFSETQ. The CDR3 spans 13 residues. CDR3 protein: CASSFRRGTEAFF. The CDR3 DNA follows: TGCGCCAGCAGCTTTAGACGGGGTACTGAAGCTTTCTTT.

The chain couples TRBV4-2 to TRBJ1-2; D is perhaps TRBD1 (6 bases). The CDR3 is made up of 16 amino acids. Germline V CDR1 and CDR2: LGHNA, YNFKEQ. Trimming cost V 0 bases and J 7 bases, with 18 bases left between them. CDR3 sequence: CASSQDMSIQGRGYTF. The CDR3, as DNA: TGTGCCAGCAGCCAAGATATGTCGATACAGGGTCGTGGCTACACCTTC.

This clone was seen a handful of times. The V gene is TRBV27, the J gene TRBJ2-7; no clear D. Trimming took off 2 bases at V and 3 bases at J, with 8 bases between the two ends. Germline assignment: CDR1 MNHEY and CDR2 SMNVEV (reference sequence). This CDR3 region has 13 residues. CDR3 protein: CASSLGRGYEQYF. The CDR3 DNA follows: TGTGCCAGCAGTTTAGGACGTGGCTACGAGCAGTACTTC.

The gene calls are TRBV30 and TRBJ1-1; 7 bases are shared with TRBD1. J was trimmed by 5 bases and V by 4 bases; bases with no gene match: 7. Germline values: CDR1 GTSNPN, CDR2 SVGIG (reference sequence). CDR3 length: 13 residues. The CDR3 here is CAWTHRGSTEAFF. The CDR3 coding sequence is TGTGCCTGGACTCACAGGGGATCGACTGAAGCTTTCTTT. The variable domain in full, completed from reference TRBV30 and TRBJ1-1, reads SQTIHQWPATLVQPVGSPLSLECTVEGTSNPNLYWYRQAAGRGLQLLFYSVGIGQISSEVPQNLSASRPQDRQFILSSKKLLLSDSGFYLCAWTHRGSTEAFFGQGTRLTVV.

The J gene is TRBJ2-7, the V gene TRBV7-9; 7 bases align to TRBD1. CDR1 and CDR2 (germline): SEHNR, FQNEAQ (reference sequence). Trimming removed 2 bases from V and 5 bases from J; junction bases left unmatched: 18. This CDR3 has 18 residues. In DNA form, the CDR3 reads TGTGCCAGCAGCTTAATTAGGGGGCTAGGGATCCCAGGGGACGAGCAGTACTTC. This encodes CASSLIRGLGIPGDEQYF.

By proportion, this clone is medium-sized. Germline is not matched at one junction end, which may reflect a read error. The chain uses TRBV6-1 and TRBJ2-4, with TRBD1 matching over 8 bases. The germline V gene encodes CDR1 MNHNS and CDR2 SASEGT. The CDR3 is 11 amino acids. The CDR3 region is CASGTGGPGHF. The CDR3 coding sequence is TGTGCCAGCGGGACAGGCGGGCCTGGGCACTTC.

V is TRBV5-1 and J is TRBJ1-5, with TRBD1 matching over 7 bases. The trim removed 4 bases at V and 2 bases at J, leaving 3 bases unmatched. Germline CDR1 reads SGHRS; CDR2 reads YFSETQ. This CDR3 comprises 14 residues. DNA of the CDR3: TGCGCCAGCAGCCCCGGACAGGGCAATCAGCCCCAGCATTTT. This translates into CASSPGQGNQPQHF.

The chain carries TRBV30 and TRBJ1-6, with a tentative D call TRBD1 (6 bases). This CDR3 has 16 amino acids. The germline CDR1 and CDR2 sequences are GTSNPN and SVGIG (reference sequence). Trimming removed 2 bases from V and 0 bases from J, with 11 bases in between. The CDR3 loop is CAWSPGGSSYNSPLHF. In DNA, the CDR3 is TGTGCCTGGAGTCCCGGGGGCAGCTCCTATAATTCACCCCTCCACTTT.

The gene calls are TRBV30 and TRBJ2-2, with D tentatively TRBD1 (6 bases). The germline V gene encodes CDR1 GTSNPN and CDR2 SVGIG (reference sequence). The CDR3 spans 14 residues. Trimming removed 5 bases from V and 6 bases from J, with 16 bases in between. CDR3 residues: CAWDTGFWAGELFF. Here the CDR3 DNA reads TGTGCCTGGGACACAGGGTTTTGGGCCGGGGAGCTGTTTTTT.

The genes are TRBV12-5 and TRBJ1-3; D might be TRBD1 (5 bases). V lost 7 bases and J lost 4, with 11 bases in between. CDR1 LGHNT and CDR2 FRNRAP come from the germline V gene. There are 13 residues in the CDR3. CDR3 residues: CASAGVTGNTIYF. The CDR3 bases are TGTGCTAGTGCGGGGGTAACGGGAAACACCATATATTTT.

The chain carries TRBV7-9 and TRBJ2-5; 11 positions agree with TRBD2. Germline CDR1 SEHNR, CDR2 FQNEAQ (reference sequence). Trimming took 4 bases from V and 7 from J; bases not matched to a gene: 11. The CDR3 runs 16 residues. Here the CDR3 DNA reads TGTGCCAGCAGCTCCTACCAACTAGCGGGGGTGGGGACCCAGTACTTC. Its translation is CASSSYQLAGVGTQYF. Full variable domain (outside the CDR3, taken from reference TRBV7-9 and TRBJ2-5): DTGVSQNPRHKITKRGQNVTFRCDPISEHNRLYWYRQTLGQGPEFLTYFQNEAQLEKSRLLSDRFSAERPKGSFSTLEIQRTEQGDSAMYLCASSSYQLAGVGTQYFGPGTRLLVL.

The sample holds a few counts of this clone. The chain combines TRBV29-1 with TRBJ1-2; D gene uncertain. The CDR3 runs 16 residues. Germline values: CDR1 SQVTM, CDR2 ANQGSEA. The V and J ends lost 0 bases and 5 bases respectively, with 19 bases between them. CDR3 amino acids: CSVEDFFARLQYGYTF. The CDR3 nucleotides are TGCAGCGTTGAAGATTTCTTCGCCCGACTCCAATATGGCTACACCTTC.

This clone was counted once. The chain recombines TRBV7-2 with TRBJ2-7; possibly TRBD1 for D (5 bases). The CDR3 consists of 14 residues. Germline V gives CDR1 SGHTA, CDR2 FQGNSA. Trimming stripped 2 bases from V and 0 bases from J, with 8 bases between. CDR3 sequence (DNA): TGTGCCAGCAGCTTAAGGACAAACTCCTACGAGCAGTACTTC. Encoded protein: CASSLRTNSYEQYF.

The chain is built from TRBV7-2 and TRBJ2-1; TRBD1 matches 7 bases. Germline CDR1 SGHTA, CDR2 FQGNSA. With 1 base clipped from V and 1 base from J, the junction kept 13 bases outside the gene matches. This CDR3 spans 19 amino acids. The CDR3 nucleotides are TGTGCCAGCAGCTTAGGACAGGGTTTAGGTCGTGGATCCTACAATGAGCAGTTCTTC. Amino acid sequence: CASSLGQGLGRGSYNEQFF.

This clone came up once. J is TRBJ2-3 and V is TRBV27, with a tentative D call TRBD1 (7 bases). Germline V lookup: CDR1 MNHEY, CDR2 SMNVEV (reference sequence). The CDR3 has 14 amino acids. V was cut by 11 bases and J by 2 bases, with 17 bases left in between. The CDR3 protein is CAAWRDSDTDTQYF. Here the CDR3 DNA reads TGTGCCGCCTGGAGGGACAGTGACACAGATACGCAGTATTTT.

The V call is TRBV28, the J call TRBJ1-5, with 9 nucleotides matching TRBD1. The trim removed 5 bases at V and 6 bases at J, leaving 5 bases unmatched. CDR1 is MDHEN and CDR2 is SYDVKM in the germline V gene. The CDR3 is 14 amino acids. CDR3 residues: CASSPDRGTQPQHF. Written as DNA, the CDR3 is TGTGCCAGCAGTCCGGACAGGGGCACTCAGCCCCAGCATTTT.

This clone was counted a single time. Here the CDR3 DNA reads TGTGCCTGGGCGCCCCGGGACCCCGGGGAGCTGTTTTTT. Protein product: CAWAPRDPGELFF. The chain is built from TRBV30 and TRBJ2-2, with D perhaps being TRBD1 or TRBD2 (5 bases each). V lost 5 bases, J lost 6 bases, and 13 bases lay in between. This CDR3 comprises 13 residues. Germline-derived CDR1 and CDR2 are GTSNPN and SVGIG (reference sequence).

This sequence joins TRBV7-2 and TRBJ2-2; the match to TRBD2 covers 7 bases. The CDR3 is made up of 15 amino acids. The germline CDR1 and CDR2 sequences are SGHTA and FQGNSA. Unmatched junction bases numbered 10, after V lost 5 bases and J lost 7 bases. This CDR3 reads CASSHDWSGVGELFF. In DNA, the CDR3 is TGTGCCAGCAGCCATGATTGGAGCGGGGTCGGGGAGCTGTTTTTT.

This clone appeared a single time. The rearrangement uses TRBV18 and TRBJ1-4; D ambiguous. V gave up 8 bases and J gave up 0 bases, with 16 bases separating them. Germline-derived CDR1 and CDR2 are KGHSH and LQKENI. The CDR3 length is 16 residues. The CDR3 protein is CASHPGSYATNEKLFF. The CDR3 DNA reads as TGTGCCAGCCACCCAGGCTCATACGCAACTAATGAAAAACTGTTTTTT.

The chain's CDR3 is CASNQNSYNSPLHF. CDR3 bases: TGTGCCAGCAATCAGAACAGTTATAATTCACCCCTCCACTTT. The rearrangement links TRBV14 to TRBJ1-6; D gene unclear. From germline, CDR1 is SGHDN and CDR2 FVKESK. V was cut by 7 bases and J by 4 bases, with 11 bases left in between. The CDR3 consists of 14 residues.